The 29 T cell receptor beta chains presented below share a single source sample, sequenced in a study of T cells in Graves' hyperthyroidism and ophthalmopathy. RNA transcripts provided the source from which TCR beta CDR3 regions were amplified. TCR CDR3 regions were first amplified by RT-PCR with HTBI primers. In TCRdb, the multiplex PCR reads were re-called with MiXCR into one record per CDR3 protein. The sample has under 65,000 distinct CDR3 sequences; approximately 53% are singletons. Material: blood. These receptors all come from a woman in her sixties with Graves' ophthalmopathy.

This chain connects TRBV7-2 to TRBJ2-1, with 9 bases fitting TRBD2. The CDR3 loop spans 17 amino acids. The junction had 12 bases not matched to a gene; V was cut back by 0 bases and J by 9 bases. The germline V gene has CDR1 SGHTA and CDR2 FQGNSA. CDR3 amino acids: CASSLAGWGLAGSEQFF. The CDR3 DNA follows: TGTGCCAGCAGCTTAGCGGGGTGGGGGCTAGCGGGGAGTGAGCAGTTCTTC.

This rearrangement joins TRBV15 to TRBJ2-7; D is perhaps TRBD2 (6 bases). CDR1 LNHNV and CDR2 YYDKDF come from the germline V gene (reference sequence). Trimming shortened V by 0 bases and J by 6 bases, and 9 bases separated the two germline ends. The CDR3 runs to 13 residues. The DNA for the CDR3 is TGTGCCACCAGCAGAGATCCCGGGGGCGAGCAGTACTTC. This gives the protein CATSRDPGGEQYF.

This clonotype was detected ten times or more. The J gene is TRBJ2-1, the V gene TRBV12-3 or TRBV12-4, with 8 bases fitting TRBD2. The CDR3 loop spans 15 amino acids. J gave up 3 bases and V 5 bases, and 6 bases lay outside the gene matches. CDR3 amino acids: CASSEPGLGYNEQFF. The CDR3 coding sequence is TGTGCCAGCAGTGAACCGGGACTAGGCTACAATGAGCAGTTCTTC.

This clonotype was counted at least ten times. The rearrangement uses TRBV20-1 and TRBJ2-2; D unresolved. The CDR3 covers 12 residues. V was cut by 6 bases and J by 5 bases, with 10 bases left in between. Germline CDR1 is DFQATT and CDR2 is SNEGSKA (reference sequence). The CDR3 region has the DNA TGCAGTGCCGATGATTTTACCGGGGAGCTGTTTTTT. Encoded protein: CSADDFTGELFF.

This chain links TRBV10-1 with TRBJ2-3; tentative D call: TRBD1 (6 bases). V was shortened by 6 bases and J by 0 bases, with 10 bases between the two germline ends. The length of the CDR3 is 14 residues. Germline V gene sequence: CDR1 WNHNN, CDR2 SYGVQD (reference sequence). The CDR3 loop reads CASSLQGSTDTQYF. CDR3 sequence (DNA): TGCGCCAGCAGCTTACAGGGTAGCACAGATACGCAGTATTTT.

This clonotype has ten or more counts. The chain's CDR3 is CASRTGLAYSTDTQYF. The CDR3 DNA reads TGTGCCAGCAGGACGGGACTAGCATACAGCACAGATACGCAGTATTTT. The chain links TRBV2 to TRBJ2-3; 9 bases agree with TRBD2. With V trimmed by 6 bases and J by 0 bases, 7 bases remained unmatched. This CDR3 is 16 amino acids long. Germline V gene sequence: CDR1 SNHLY, CDR2 FYNNEI.

CDR3 amino acids: CASSSKRGGSDTQYF. The CDR3 bases are TGTGCCAGCAGCTCGAAGCGGGGGGGGTCAGATACGCAGTATTTT. The chain uses TRBV5-4 and TRBJ2-3, with 10 bases identical to TRBD2. The CDR3 contains 15 residues. Trimming cost V 3 bases and J 4 bases; bases outside gene matches: 5. Germline CDR1 and CDR2: SGHNT and YYREEE (reference sequence).

The J gene is TRBJ1-2, the V gene TRBV6-5, with 7 bases that match TRBD1. Looked up from germline, CDR1 is MNHEY and CDR2 is SVGAGI. This CDR3 comprises 15 residues. The junction had 7 bases not matched to a gene; V was cut back by 5 bases and J by 1 base. The DNA of the CDR3 is TGTGCCAGCAGTGAACGACAGGGCGATAACTATGGCTACACCTTC. It encodes CASSERQGDNYGYTF.

This clonotype appeared many times. This CDR3 is CASSLDPRGRGEKLFF. In DNA form, the CDR3 reads TGCGCCAGCAGCTTGGACCCCAGGGGACGCGGTGAAAAACTGTTTTTT. This chain links TRBV5-1 with TRBJ1-4; D is possibly TRBD1 (6 bases). The CDR3 length is 16 residues. Trimming left V 0 bases short and J 7 bases short, with 16 bases between. Per the germline V gene, CDR1 is SGHRS and CDR2 is YFSETQ.

This clonotype was recorded at least ten times. V usage is TRBV9 and J usage is TRBJ2-2, with TRBD1 matching over 7 bases. V gave up 4 bases and J gave up 1 base; unmatched junction bases: 4. The CDR3 runs to 15 residues. The germline V gene has CDR1 SGDLS and CDR2 YYNGEE. The CDR3 loop reads CASSPRTGNTGELFF. The DNA of the CDR3 is TGTGCCAGCAGCCCGAGGACAGGGAACACCGGGGAGCTGTTTTTT.

J is TRBJ1-4 and V is TRBV2; 10 bases fit TRBD1. The V gene end was trimmed by 7 bases and the J gene end by 6 bases; junction bases not matched to a gene: 5. Germline-derived CDR1 and CDR2 are SNHLY and FYNNEI. The length of the CDR3 is 14 residues. The CDR3 DNA reads TGTGCCAGCAAGAGACAGGGGGCGGATGAAAAACTGTTTTTT. Amino acids: CASKRQGADEKLFF.

V and J are TRBV20-1 and TRBJ1-1; TRBD1 is a possible D gene (5 bases). The V gene's germline CDR1 is DFQATT and CDR2 SNEGSKA (reference sequence). V lost 3 bases and J lost 7, with 15 bases in between. The CDR3 runs to 13 residues. CDR3 bases: TGCAGTGCTAGCCGGGACGTATACAATGAAGCTTTCTTT. Protein sequence: CSASRDVYNEAFF.

This clonotype was recorded only once. The V gene is TRBV7-2, the J gene TRBJ2-3; 11 bases line up with TRBD2. The CDR3 has 16 amino acids. Looked up from germline, CDR1 is SGHTA and CDR2 is FQGNSA. V lost 3 bases, J lost 4 bases, and 6 bases stayed unmatched. Here the CDR3 reads CASSFNSGRASDTQYF. The CDR3 DNA sequence: TGTGCCAGCAGCTTCAATAGCGGGAGGGCCTCAGATACGCAGTATTTT.

V is TRBV7-6 and J is TRBJ2-1, with 10 bases matching TRBD1. From germline, CDR1 is SGHVS and CDR2 FNYEAQ. CDR3 length: 16 residues. After removal of 4 bases from V and 10 bases from J, the junction contained 13 bases not matched to a gene. The CDR3: CASSYGTGANTGEQFF. The CDR3 DNA follows: TGTGCCAGCAGCTACGGGACAGGGGCGAACACCGGGGAGCAGTTCTTC.

This clonotype appeared many times. The chain combines TRBV10-1 with TRBJ1-4; 8 bases match TRBD1. Germline-derived CDR1 and CDR2 are WNHNN and SYGVQD (reference sequence). The J segment lost 10 bases and the V segment lost 8 bases, leaving 18 bases of the junction unmatched. The CDR3 totals 16 residues. CDR3 region: CASRSRDRRRARKLFF. CDR3 DNA sequence: TGCGCCAGCCGGTCCCGGGACAGGAGGCGTGCGCGAAAACTGTTTTTT.

V gene TRBV7-3 combines with J gene TRBJ1-2; 7 bases are a match to TRBD1. Germline values: CDR1 SGHTA, CDR2 FQGTGA. V gave up 0 bases and J gave up 6 bases; unmatched junction bases: 7. This CDR3 contains 15 residues. The CDR3 bases are TGTGCCAGCAGCTTAACAAGACAGGGTAGCGATGGCTACACCTTC. This translates into CASSLTRQGSDGYTF.

The chain employs TRBV7-3 and TRBJ2-3, with D perhaps TRBD2 (6 bases). The CDR3 extends over 14 amino acids. Deletions cut 10 bases from V and 1 base from J, with 15 bases between. CDR1 and CDR2 from the germline V gene are SGHTA and FQGTGA. The CDR3 coding sequence is TGTGCCAATAGCCCGGGACTTGGCACAGATACGCAGTATTTT. Protein sequence: CANSPGLGTDTQYF.

Of note for this clonotype: Germline is not matched at one junction end, which may reflect a read error. The CDR3 here is CAGSPGGEGGELFF. The CDR3 DNA is TGTGCCGGCAGTCCAGGGGGCGAGGGCGGGGAGCTGTTTTTT. The V gene is TRBV12-3 or TRBV12-4, the J gene TRBJ2-2, with 8 bases that match TRBD1. The CDR3 runs 14 residues.

The rearrangement links TRBV25-1 to TRBJ2-1; 8 bases match TRBD2. Germline V lookup: CDR1 MGHDK, CDR2 SYGVNS. V lost 2 bases and J lost 10; bases outside the gene matches: 7. The CDR3 totals 14 residues. CDR3 DNA sequence: TGTGCCAGCAGTGAACACTCCAGCGGGGGAGAGCAGTTCTTC. It yields the protein CASSEHSSGGEQFF.

The V gene is TRBV4-2, the J gene TRBJ2-1, with a weak D call TRBD2 (5 bases). The CDR3 runs to 14 residues. Deletions cut 4 bases from V and 6 bases from J, with 13 bases between. Germline assignment: CDR1 LGHNA and CDR2 YNFKEQ. The CDR3 reads CASSPQRKINEQFF. The CDR3 nucleotides read TGTGCCAGCAGCCCCCAGCGGAAGATCAATGAGCAGTTCTTC.

This clonotype is a singleton in its sample. This may be a read error: a much more frequent sequence differs by one nucleotide. This chain joins TRBV18 and TRBJ1-1; D not resolved. This CDR3 contains 12 residues. Germline V CDR1 and CDR2: KGHSH, LQKENI. V lost 3 bases, J lost 10 bases, and 12 bases lay in between. CDR3 in amino acids: CASSPPSGGAFF. CDR3 coding DNA: TGTGCCAGCTCACCGCCGTCCGGAGGAGCTTTCTTT. Variable domain in full (rest from reference TRBV18 and TRBJ1-1): NAGVMQNPRHLVRRRGQEARLRCSPMKGHSHVYWYRQLPEEGLKFMVYLQKENIIDESGMPKERFSAEFPKEGPSILRIQQVVRGDSAAYFCASSPPSGGAFFGQGTRLTVV.

To note about this clonotype: No conserved phenylalanine or tryptophan ends this CDR3, so it is likely a read error. The DNA is omitted, as the CDR3 cannot be located on it reliably, and the CDR3 follows TCRdb's listing. This sequence joins TRBV14 and TRBJ2-2. CDR1 is SGHDN and CDR2 is FVKESK in the germline V gene. The CDR3 length equals 14 residues, ends included. The CDR3 sequence: CASSPGGSVWELFS.

This clonotype appeared many times. The CDR3 here is CASSVGQTRGDTQYF. CDR3 sequence (DNA): TGCGCCAGCAGCGTAGGACAGACCCGTGGAGATACGCAGTATTTT. The genes are TRBV5-1 and TRBJ2-3; D perhaps matches TRBD1 (6 bases). The V gene lost 4 bases and the J gene lost 5 bases, with 17 bases spanning the gap. The CDR3 sequence is 15 residues long. Germline V gene lookup returns CDR1 SGHRS and CDR2 YFSETQ.

Of note for this clonotype: The junction departs from the called germline gene at one end, perhaps through a read error. The V and J genes are TRBV4-2 and TRBJ1-1, with D possibly TRBD1 on 5 matching bases. Germline V gene lookup returns CDR1 LGHNA and CDR2 YNFKEQ. The CDR3 is 15 amino acids. The CDR3 DNA sequence: TGTGCCGGCAGCCAAGATTACGGGACCTACACTGAAGCTTTCTTT. It specifies CAGSQDYGTYTEAFF.

This clonotype was observed at least ten times. V gene TRBV14 combines with J gene TRBJ1-1; D is possibly TRBD1 (6 bases). Germline V CDR1 and CDR2: SGHDN, FVKESK. CDR3 length: 15 residues. V was cut by 2 bases and J by 9 bases, with 19 bases left in between. DNA of the CDR3: TGTGCCAGCAGCCAAATTGCCGGGACATTAGGCCAAGCTTTCTTT. This gives the protein CASSQIAGTLGQAFF.

Turning to this clonotype: This is likely a read error, given that the CDR3 carries no conserved phenylalanine or tryptophan at its end. V is TRBV10-3 and J is TRBJ1-2; D not certain. This CDR3 region has 14 residues. The V end lost 2 bases, the J end lost 2 bases, and 9 bases lay between the germline ends. Germline V CDR1 and CDR2: ENHRY, SYGVKD. CDR3 coding DNA: TGTGCCATCAGTGAGCCGACGGTGAACTATGGCTACACCCTC. It codes for CAISEPTVNYGYTL.

This rearrangement joins TRBV12-3 or TRBV12-4 to TRBJ2-1, with 7 bases aligning to TRBD1. Trimming took 10 bases from V and 16 from J; bases not matched to a gene: 10. This CDR3 is 10 amino acids long. The CDR3 bases are TGTGCCACCCGGGACAGCGCCAGCTTCTTC. This sequence encodes CATRDSASFF.

Many counts were recorded for this clonotype. The chain combines TRBV3-1 with TRBJ2-5; 7 bases agree with TRBD2. Looked up from germline, CDR1 is LGHDT and CDR2 is YNNKEL (reference sequence). Germline trimming cut 3 bases from V and 3 bases from J; bases unmatched to any gene: 10. The CDR3 length is 16 residues. The CDR3 loop reads CASSHRGTSVEETQYF. CDR3 in DNA: TGTGCCAGCAGCCATAGAGGAACTAGCGTAGAAGAGACCCAGTACTTC.

This clonotype was counted ten times or more. The chain is built from TRBV20-1 and TRBJ2-5; D is perhaps TRBD2 (6 bases). Trimming took 5 bases from V and 4 from J, leaving 14 bases between them. The germline gives CDR1 DFQATT, CDR2 SNEGSKA (reference sequence). CDR3 length: 13 residues. For the CDR3, the DNA is TGCAGTGCTGGCCGGGCTAGCGTAGAGACCCAGTACTTC. It encodes CSAGRASVETQYF.